These 15 T cell receptor beta chains were all obtained from the same sample, sequenced in a study of shared clonotypes between healthy human individuals. Produced via immunoSEQ multiplex PCR; TCRdb's table is partial and in-frame only. The profile shows roughly 760,000 clones, around 74% of them singletons. Sequencing was performed on memory CD4+ T cells sorted from blood. Stated subset: CD45RA-negative fraction. These receptors were taken from a woman aged 25 to 45 in good health.

Only a few counts were recorded for this clone. The same CDR3 can be traced to other DNA sequences in this sample. CDR3 amino acids: CASSLDGSQPQHF. CDR3 DNA: TGTGCCAGCAGCTTAGATGGTTCTCAGCCCCAGCATTTT. This chain joins TRBV11-2 and TRBJ1-5; D is undetermined. Trimming left V 0 bases short and J 6 bases short, with 6 bases between. The germline gives CDR1 SGHAT, CDR2 FQNNGV. This CDR3 is 13 amino acids long.

The chain couples TRBV5-4 to TRBJ2-5; D might be TRBD2 (6 bases). V gave up 2 bases and J gave up 4 bases, with 12 bases separating them. Germline CDR1 SGHNT, CDR2 YYREEE (reference sequence). CDR3 length equals 14 residues. CDR3 in amino acids: CASSFGGVAETQYF. The CDR3 DNA is TGTGCCAGCAGCTTTGGAGGGGTGGCAGAGACCCAGTACTTC.

CDR3 coding DNA: TGCGCCAGCAGCGCAGGGGACAGGGATTTTGAAAAACTGTTTTTT. This sequence encodes CASSAGDRDFEKLFF. The chain uses TRBV5-1 and TRBJ1-4; 9 bases line up with TRBD1. The CDR3 consists of 15 residues. Germline V lookup: CDR1 SGHRS, CDR2 YFSETQ. The junction had 8 bases not matched to a gene; V was cut back by 4 bases and J by 7 bases.

This chain links TRBV7-8 with TRBJ2-1; a possible D gene is TRBD1 (6 bases). Trimming stripped 1 base from V and 8 bases from J, with 15 bases between. The CDR3 length is 15 residues. Germline V gives CDR1 SGHVS, CDR2 FQNEAQ. The CDR3 bases are TGTGCCAGCAGCTTAGTCCAAACAGGGTTCCATGAGCAGTTCTTC. Amino acid sequence: CASSLVQTGFHEQFF.

This chain connects TRBV29-1 to TRBJ2-7; D may be TRBD1 (6 bases). The CDR3 sequence is 12 residues long. V was clipped by 2 bases and J by 3 bases, with 8 bases between them. Per germline, CDR1 SQVTM and CDR2 ANQGSEA. The CDR3, as DNA: TGCAGCGTTGAAACGGGACACTACGAGCAGTACTTC. This encodes CSVETGHYEQYF.

The chain recombines TRBV28 with TRBJ2-3, with 7 bases identical to TRBD2. The CDR3 runs to 14 residues. Germline loops: CDR1 MDHEN, CDR2 SYDVKM. V lost 6 bases to trimming and J lost 5 bases; unmatched junction nucleotides: 8. CDR3 bases: TGTGCCAGCAGGCTTAGCGGGTTCGTAGATACGCAGTATTTT. It translates to CASRLSGFVDTQYF.

Note on this clone: It differs at one base from a far larger clone, so likely a read error. The chain uses TRBV7-7 and TRBJ1-3; no definite D call. Germline V gene lookup returns CDR1 SSHAT and CDR2 FNYEAQ (reference sequence). Trimming left V 2 bases short and J 0 bases short, with 5 bases between. The CDR3 sequence is 14 residues long. The CDR3 coding sequence is TGTGCCAGCAGCTTAACTGACTCTGGAAACACCATATATTTT. Translation gives CASSLTDSGNTIYF.

The chain is built from TRBV5-6 and TRBJ2-3; TRBD2 agrees at 10 bases. Germline V gene lookup returns CDR1 SGHDT and CDR2 YYEEEE. This CDR3 is built from 15 residues. Germline trimming cut 4 bases from V and 0 bases from J; bases unmatched to any gene: 2. The CDR3: CASSIAGGSTDTQYF. Written as DNA, the CDR3 is TGTGCCAGCAGCATAGCGGGAGGTAGCACAGATACGCAGTATTTT.

This clone was recorded at least ten times. V usage is TRBV15 and J usage is TRBJ2-3; possibly TRBD1 for D (6 bases). Trimming left V 1 base short and J 1 base short, with 6 bases between. The germline CDR1 and CDR2 sequences are LNHNV and YYDKDF (reference sequence). CDR3 size: 14 residues. For the CDR3, the DNA is TGTGCCACCAGCAGAGGGACAGGCACAGATACGCAGTATTTT. This translates into CATSRGTGTDTQYF. The whole variable domain, filled in from reference TRBV15 and TRBJ2-3, reads DAMVIQNPRYQVTQFGKPVTLSCSQTLNHNVMYWYQQKSSQAPKLLFHYYDKDFNNEADTPDNFQSRRPNTSFCFLDIRSPGLGDTAMYLCATSRGTGTDTQYFGPGTRLTVL.

The V and J genes are TRBV18 and TRBJ1-2; D might be TRBD1 (5 bases). V dropped 2 bases and J dropped 4 bases, with 11 bases sitting between them. Germline values: CDR1 KGHSH, CDR2 LQKENI. The CDR3 extends over 14 amino acids. CDR3 region: CASSPIRDIYGYTF. CDR3 in DNA: TGTGCCAGCTCACCAATCAGGGATATCTATGGCTACACCTTC.

V usage is TRBV30 and J usage is TRBJ2-5; D gene uncertain. Germline V lookup: CDR1 GTSNPN, CDR2 SVGIG (reference sequence). The CDR3 runs 14 residues. Trimming pared 0 bases from V and 3 bases from J, leaving 11 bases between. The CDR3 loop is CAWSVAEYEETQYF. DNA for the CDR3: TGTGCCTGGAGTGTAGCTGAGTATGAAGAGACCCAGTACTTC.

This clone was observed once. The CDR3: CSVDDGGYEQYF. The CDR3 bases are TGCAGCGTTGACGACGGAGGCTACGAGCAGTACTTC. The chain joins TRBV29-1 to TRBJ2-7; D may be TRBD2 (5 bases). The CDR3 is 12 amino acids. In germline, CDR1 is SQVTM, CDR2 ANQGSEA. Trimming pared 3 bases from V and 3 bases from J, leaving 9 bases between.

V and J are TRBV5-1 and TRBJ2-5; D may be TRBD2 (6 bases). Germline loops: CDR1 SGHRS, CDR2 YFSETQ. V shed 7 bases and J shed 5 bases, with 12 bases lying between them. The CDR3 has 12 residues. The CDR3 loop is CASRQEGETQYF. DNA for the CDR3: TGCGCCAGCCGCCAGGAGGGGGAGACCCAGTACTTC. The whole variable domain, filled in from reference TRBV5-1 and TRBJ2-5, reads KAGVTQTPRYLIKTRGQQVTLSCSPISGHRSVSWYQQTPGQGLQFLFEYFSETQRNKGNFPGRFSGRQFSNSRSEMNVSTLELGDSALYLCASRQEGETQYFGPGTRLLVL.

The rearrangement joins TRBV28 to TRBJ2-1; no reliable D call. Germline V lookup: CDR1 MDHEN, CDR2 SYDVKM. The CDR3 length is 14 residues. V lost 3 bases and J lost 5, with 11 bases in between. CDR3 region: CASSLVGRNNEQFF. In nucleotides, the CDR3 is TGTGCCAGCAGTTTGGTCGGACGGAACAATGAGCAGTTCTTC.

The chain has TRBV7-3 and TRBJ2-4, with a tentative D call TRBD2 (6 bases). V was clipped by 1 base and J by 5 bases, with 12 bases between them. Germline lookup yields CDR1 SGHTA and CDR2 FQGTGA. This CDR3 contains 15 residues. As DNA, the CDR3 is TGTGCCAGCAGCTTAATGGGGAGGCGGGAAAACATTCAGTACTTC. Protein sequence: CASSLMGRRENIQYF.